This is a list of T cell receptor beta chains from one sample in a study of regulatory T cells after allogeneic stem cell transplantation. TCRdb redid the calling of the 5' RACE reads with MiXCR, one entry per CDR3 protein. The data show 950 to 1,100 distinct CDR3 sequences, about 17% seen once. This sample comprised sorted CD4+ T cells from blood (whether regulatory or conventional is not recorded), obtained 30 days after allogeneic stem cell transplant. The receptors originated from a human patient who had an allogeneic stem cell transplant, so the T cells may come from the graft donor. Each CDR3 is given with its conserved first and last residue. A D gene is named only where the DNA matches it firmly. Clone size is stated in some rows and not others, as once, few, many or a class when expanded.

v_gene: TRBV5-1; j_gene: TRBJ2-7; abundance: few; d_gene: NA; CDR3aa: CASHIDTGQRGEQYF; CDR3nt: TGCGCCAGCCACATCGATACGGGACAACGAGGGGAGCAGTACTTC
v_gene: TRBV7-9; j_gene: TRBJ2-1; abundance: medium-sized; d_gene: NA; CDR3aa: CASSLLDSSDEQFF; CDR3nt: TGTGCCAGCAGCTTGCTAGATTCGTCCGATGAGCAGTTCTTC
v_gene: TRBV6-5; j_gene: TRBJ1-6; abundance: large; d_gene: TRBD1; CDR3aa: CASSYTGTGGSPLHF; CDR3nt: TGTGCCAGCAGTTATACCGGGACAGGGGGTTCACCCCTCCACTTT
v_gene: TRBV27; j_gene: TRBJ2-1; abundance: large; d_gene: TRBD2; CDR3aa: CASSFLAGYNEQFF; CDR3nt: TGTGCCAGCAGTTTCCTAGCGGGGTACAATGAGCAGTTCTTC
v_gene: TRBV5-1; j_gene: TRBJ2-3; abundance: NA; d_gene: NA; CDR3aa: CASSLEAGIFDTQYF; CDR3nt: TGCGCCAGCAGCTTGGAGGCGGGAATCTTCGACACGCAGTATTTT
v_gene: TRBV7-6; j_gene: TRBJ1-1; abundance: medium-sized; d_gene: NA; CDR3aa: CASSLGRAAPLDTEAFF; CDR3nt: TGTGCCAGCAGCTTAGGGCGGGCAGCGCCTTTGGACACTGAAGCTTTCTTT
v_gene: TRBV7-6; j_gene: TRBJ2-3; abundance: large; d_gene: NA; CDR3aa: CASSLAMGRRTDTQYF; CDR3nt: TGTGCCAGCAGCTTAGCGATGGGGCGCAGGACAGATACGCAGTATTTT
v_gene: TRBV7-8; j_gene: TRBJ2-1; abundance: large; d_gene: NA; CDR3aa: CASSSGLSYNEQFF; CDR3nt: TGTGCCAGCAGCTCGGGGCTATCCTACAATGAGCAGTTCTTC
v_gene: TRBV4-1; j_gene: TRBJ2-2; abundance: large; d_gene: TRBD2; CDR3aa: CASSFSGRGGELFF; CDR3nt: TGCGCCAGCAGCTTTAGCGGGAGGGGCGGGGAGCTGTTTTTT
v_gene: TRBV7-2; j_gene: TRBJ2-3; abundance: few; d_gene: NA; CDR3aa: CASSSRGRGTDTQYF; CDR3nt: TGTGCCAGCAGCTCGAGGGGGAGGGGTACAGATACGCAGTATTTT
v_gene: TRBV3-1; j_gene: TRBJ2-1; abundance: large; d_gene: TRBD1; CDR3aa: CASSETGANEQFF; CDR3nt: TGTGCCAGCAGCGAGACAGGGGCAAATGAGCAGTTCTTC
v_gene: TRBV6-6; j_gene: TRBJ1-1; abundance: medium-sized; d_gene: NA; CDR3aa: CASSNRQDTEAFF; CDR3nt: TGTGCCAGCAGTAACCGGCAGGACACTGAAGCTTTCTTT
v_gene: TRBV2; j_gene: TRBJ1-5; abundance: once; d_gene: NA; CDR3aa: CASSEVLRVAQPQHF; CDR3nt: TGTGCCAGCAGTGAAGTGCTCCGGGTTGCTCAGCCCCAGCATTTT
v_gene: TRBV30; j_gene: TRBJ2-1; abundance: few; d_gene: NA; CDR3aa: CAWNRDRLGEGSYNEQFF; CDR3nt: TGTGCCTGGAATAGGGACAGATTGGGGGAGGGCTCATACAATGAGCAGTTCTTC
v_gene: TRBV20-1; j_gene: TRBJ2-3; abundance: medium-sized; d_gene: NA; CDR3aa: CSGNREITQYF; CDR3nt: TGCAGTGGCAACAGGGAAATCACGCAGTATTTT
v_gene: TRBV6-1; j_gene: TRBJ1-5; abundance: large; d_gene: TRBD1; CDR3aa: CASNNGQGANNQPQHF; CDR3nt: TGTGCCAGCAACAACGGACAGGGGGCAAACAATCAGCCCCAGCATTTT
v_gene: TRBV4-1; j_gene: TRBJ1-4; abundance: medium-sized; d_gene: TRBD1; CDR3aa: CASSYRGGMGEKLFF; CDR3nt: TGCGCCAGCAGCTACAGGGGCGGGATGGGTGAAAAACTGTTTTTT
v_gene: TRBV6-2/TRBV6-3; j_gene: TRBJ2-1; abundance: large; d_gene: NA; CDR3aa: CASSLPNEQFF; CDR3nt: TGTGCCAGCAGCCTACCCAATGAGCAGTTCTTC
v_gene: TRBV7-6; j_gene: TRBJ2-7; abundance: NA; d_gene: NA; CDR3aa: CASSPRIPTDWSSYEQCF; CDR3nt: TGTGCCAGCAGCCCGCGAATACCGACAGACTGGTCCTCCTACGAGCAGTGCTTC
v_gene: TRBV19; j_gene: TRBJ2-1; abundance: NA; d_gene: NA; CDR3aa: CASSIRSNEQFF; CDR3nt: TGTGCCAGTAGTATACGTAGCAATGAGCAGTTCTTC
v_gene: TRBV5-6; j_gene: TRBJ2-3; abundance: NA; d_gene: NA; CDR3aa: CVSSKLGGRSGGREPDTQYF; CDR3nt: TGTGTCAGCAGCAAACTCGGGGGGCGCTCTGGCGGGCGGGAGCCGGATACGCAGTATTTT
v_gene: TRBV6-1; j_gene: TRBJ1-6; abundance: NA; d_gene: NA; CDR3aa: CASSAAGHGTSPLHF; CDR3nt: TGTGCCAGCAGTGCGGCGGGACATGGCACTTCACCCCTCCACTTT
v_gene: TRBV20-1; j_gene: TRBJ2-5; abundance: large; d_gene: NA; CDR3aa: CSASTTGDQETQYF; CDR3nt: TGCAGTGCTAGTACGACAGGCGACCAAGAGACCCAGTACTTC
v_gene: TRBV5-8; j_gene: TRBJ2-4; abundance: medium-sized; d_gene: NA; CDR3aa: CASSLGREGLDIQYF; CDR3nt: TGTGCCAGCAGCTTGGGAAGGGAAGGTTTGGACATTCAGTACTTC
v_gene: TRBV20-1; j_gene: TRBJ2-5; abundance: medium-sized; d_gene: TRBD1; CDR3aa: CSARDLQGVRETQYF; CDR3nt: TGCAGTGCTAGAGATTTACAGGGGGTTAGGGAGACCCAGTACTTC
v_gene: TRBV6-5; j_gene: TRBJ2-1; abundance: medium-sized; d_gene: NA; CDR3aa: CASWNRGGSYNEQFF; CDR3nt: TGTGCCAGCTGGAACAGGGGGGGCTCCTACAATGAGCAGTTCTTC
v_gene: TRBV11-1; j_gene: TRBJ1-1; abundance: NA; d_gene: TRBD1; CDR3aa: CASSLGTGMGAMEAFF; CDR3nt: TGTGCCAGCAGCCTAGGGACAGGGATGGGGGCGATGGAAGCTTTCTTT
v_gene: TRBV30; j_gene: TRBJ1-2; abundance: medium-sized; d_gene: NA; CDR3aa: CAWQYRNYGYTF; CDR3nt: TGTGCCTGGCAATATCGAAACTATGGCTACACCTTC